The next 14 T cell receptor beta chains were all read from a single sample in a study of PD-1 blockade in classical Hodgkin lymphoma (dated by TCRdb to about 2020). The time point label of this sample denotes: newly diagnosed, previously untreated cHL patient sample. Library construction relied on the immunoSEQ multiplex PCR assay. What TCRdb holds here is the immuneACCESS table cut down to in-frame rearrangements. Part of the clones is not present; checked against another copy, under half of the missing clones reflect an unresolved V gene, and the others are unexplained. For this sample the table gives 70,000 or so clones, of which over 90% were detected only once. The ten top clones hold more than 2% of the sample. What was sequenced was peripheral blood mononuclear cells (PBMCs). Receptors originate from a human donor with classical Hodgkin lymphoma.

This chain's CDR3 is CAFTSGRAKNEQYF. CDR3 sequence (DNA): TGTGCCTTTACTAGCGGGAGGGCCAAGAACGAGCAGTACTTC. The chain is built from TRBV30 and TRBJ2-7, with 13 bases aligning to TRBD2. The CDR3 is made up of 14 amino acids. The V segment lost 7 bases and the J segment 5 bases; nucleotides outside the gene matches: 8. Germline CDR1 is GTSNPN and CDR2 is SVGIG (reference sequence).

This sequence joins TRBV7-6 and TRBJ1-6; possibly TRBD1 for D (5 bases). The CDR3 totals 14 residues. V lost 5 bases and J 13 bases, leaving 18 bases between the germline ends. Germline CDR1 SGHVS, CDR2 FNYEAQ. CDR3 DNA sequence: TGTGCCAGCAGCCGGGACGGCTCATCGACCCCCCTCCACTTT. Residues: CASSRDGSSTPLHF.

The CDR3 sequence: CASSFRGGPSTDTQYF. CDR3 sequence (DNA): TGTGCCAGCAGTTTTCGTGGGGGGCCAAGCACAGATACGCAGTATTTT. The chain is built from TRBV27 and TRBJ2-3; D assignment may be TRBD1 or TRBD2 (6 bases each). CDR3 length: 16 residues. The V and J ends lost 3 bases and 0 bases respectively, with 13 bases between them. Germline V CDR1 and CDR2: MNHEY, SMNVEV (reference sequence).

In its sample, this clone was seen a few times. The chain links TRBV30 to TRBJ1-1; D gene ambiguous. The CDR3 consists of 12 residues. In germline, CDR1 is GTSNPN, CDR2 SVGIG (reference sequence). V gave up 0 bases and J gave up 2 bases, with 4 bases separating them. The CDR3 nucleotides read TGTGCCTGGAGTGTAGACAACACTGAAGCTTTCTTT. This encodes CAWSVDNTEAFF.

This clone was counted once. The chain has TRBV19 and TRBJ1-2; the D is unclear. Per the germline V gene, CDR1 is LNHDA and CDR2 is SQIVND (reference sequence). The ends were cut back, 5 bases at V and 4 bases at J, with 14 bases in the middle. The CDR3 covers 14 residues. CDR3 sequence (DNA): TGTGCCAGTAGTCCCCTGGAATCGCGCTATGGCTACACCTTC. Translated, it gives CASSPLESRYGYTF.

The chain recombines TRBV27 with TRBJ1-1; tentative D call: TRBD1 (5 bases). V was shortened by 3 bases and J by 2 bases, with 13 bases between the two germline ends. Germline CDR1 is MNHEY and CDR2 is SMNVEV (reference sequence). The CDR3 is 15 amino acids. For the CDR3, the DNA is TGTGCCAGCAGTTTCGGAGGGGCGCGAAACACTGAAGCTTTCTTT. The encoded protein is CASSFGGARNTEAFF.

The gene calls are TRBV5-4 and TRBJ1-2, with a possible D match to TRBD1 (6 bases). In germline, CDR1 is SGHNT, CDR2 YYREEE (reference sequence). This CDR3 is built from 15 residues. The V end was cut by 6 bases, the J end by 3 bases, with 18 bases between. CDR3: CASTPTGIGDYGYTF. The CDR3, as DNA: TGTGCCAGCACCCCTACAGGGATAGGCGACTATGGCTACACCTTC.

This chain links TRBV2 with TRBJ1-2; D not certain. This CDR3 contains 13 residues. V dropped 2 bases and J dropped 1 base, with 5 bases sitting between them. Germline CDR1 and CDR2: SNHLY and FYNNEI. The CDR3 reads CASSESGNYGYTF. As DNA, the CDR3 is TGTGCCAGCAGTGAATCTGGTAACTATGGCTACACCTTC.

This chain joins TRBV5-1 and TRBJ2-2; no firm D call. V was clipped by 6 bases and J by 7 bases, with 19 bases between them. The CDR3 has 15 amino acids. Germline CDR1 reads SGHRS; CDR2 reads YFSETQ. CDR3: CASILVPETHGELFF. The CDR3 region has the DNA TGCGCCAGCATTCTGGTCCCTGAAACCCACGGGGAGCTGTTTTTT.

The rearrangement uses TRBV7-9 and TRBJ2-7; the D gene is possibly TRBD1 (5 bases). The CDR3 covers 14 residues. CDR1 and CDR2 from the germline V gene are SEHNR and FQNEAQ (reference sequence). Trimming removed 3 bases at V and 5 bases at J, with 14 bases between. DNA of the CDR3: TGTGCCAGCAGCTTCTCAGGGATGGGGAACGAGCAGTACTTC. Protein: CASSFSGMGNEQYF.

This clone has just one count. The chain has TRBV28 and TRBJ2-7; D is undetermined. The V end lost 5 bases, the J end lost 5 bases, and 13 bases lay between the germline ends. Per the germline V gene, CDR1 is MDHEN and CDR2 is SYDVKM. The CDR3 covers 13 residues. CDR3 coding DNA: TGTGCCAGCAGTCTTGCCCCTATACACGAGCAGTACTTC. Translating gives CASSLAPIHEQYF.

The V and J genes are TRBV7-9 and TRBJ2-2; D uncertain. CDR3 length: 14 residues. CDR1 SEHNR and CDR2 FQNEAQ come from the germline V gene (reference sequence). Trimming removed 1 base at V and 6 bases at J, with 9 bases between. Written as DNA, the CDR3 is TGTGCCAGCAGCTTAGACCGACGTTCCGGGGAGCTGTTTTTT. It yields the protein CASSLDRRSGELFF.

This chain links TRBV6-5 with TRBJ1-2; 7 bases fit TRBD1. V gave up 4 bases and J gave up 4 bases; unmatched junction bases: 3. The germline V gene has CDR1 MNHEY and CDR2 SVGAGI. There are 13 residues in the CDR3. CDR3 amino acids: CASSSGQSYGYTF. CDR3 coding DNA: TGTGCCAGCAGTTCGGGACAGAGCTATGGCTACACCTTC.

The rearrangement joins TRBV21-1 to TRBJ2-5; the table's TRBD1 call for D was not verified on the DNA. TRBV21-1 is marked as a pseudogene. The CDR3 consists of 16 residues. CDR3 amino acids: CASSKIDRGDGETQYF. CDR3 nucleotides: TGTGCCAGCAGCAAAATCGACAGGGGGGATGGAGAGACCCAGTACTTC.